The entry below gives a single T cell receptor (beta chain) sequence along with its context. The sample is drawn from a study of blood T cells in healthy people across ages. V was trimmed by 6 bases and J by 11 bases, leaving 25 bases between them. CDR3 length equals 15 residues. CDR1 is MNHEY, CDR2 SVGAGI, per germline. Primers used in a second PCR of about 7 to 12 cycles were a sample-barcoded 5' primer and a J-beta primer mix. Via MiXCR, TCRdb re-called the 5' RACE reads, giving one row per CDR3 protein. The sample shows some 1.5 million distinct CDR3 sequences, roughly 43% of them seen only once. The clonotype comes from a woman under 30 in good health. V usage is TRBV6-5 and J usage is TRBJ2-5, with a possible D match to TRBD1 (6 bases). The sample consisted of blood. The CDR3 region has the DNA TGTGCCAGCAGACCCCGACCGGACAGAAACAATGAGCAGTACTTC. Protein: CASRPRPDRNNEQYF.